This section outlines one T cell receptor (beta chain) sequence together with its context. What antigen it recognizes has not been identified. Base qualities are not at hand, and no much larger clone is one base apart. This specimen belongs to a study of high-grade serous ovarian cancer treatment subgroups (dated by TCRdb to the early 2020s). Regarding the research as a whole: Sequencing yielded a mean of about 15,000 reads and around 7,000 unique TCR beta rearrangements per sample. The study examined TCR beta repertoires in high-grade serous ovarian cancer patients who were grouped under a laparoscopic triage algorithm by complete gross resection or by neoadjuvant chemotherapy response. The cohort comprised 30 or so patients: about ten with no residual disease after primary surgery (R0), about ten excellent NACT responders, and about ten poor NACT responders. In total there were around 99 samples, since every patient provided one primary tumor sample and two metastatic tumor samples. Findings and caveats that apply to the study as a whole: Bulk tumor TCR sequencing lacked spatial information, limiting insight into HGSC tumor complexity and diversity. Neoantigen level correlated positively with TCR clonal relatedness, and copy number variation and mutation load from whole-genome sequencing showed a positive trend with TCR clonal relatedness. Tumors from the same patient had repertoire similarity ranging from roughly 0.1 to 0.8, while tumors from different patients showed almost no similarity. The TCR repertoire analyses centered on CDR3, leaving CDR1 and CDR2 unanalyzed.

The 90 tumor samples underwent high-throughput TCR profiling using ImmunoSEQ. From the authors' description of their analysis: Richness (unique productive sequences), clonality, evenness and relatedness were included as repertoire diversity metrics, and similarity between samples was assessed with the Bhattacharyya coefficient. Conclusions stayed consistent in a sensitivity analysis that left out TCRs with fewer than two reads. Sourced from immuneACCESS, this table was stored by TCRdb with only in-frame sequences that have V and J called. A share of the clones is absent; for the studies checked, an unresolved V gene accounts for under half, and the remainder has no known explanation. V and J calls and clone size follow that table, whereas D and trimming were derived from the DNA. This sample has about 6,800 clones in its table, and roughly 78% of those were observed once. Over 5.5% of the sample belongs to the ten largest clones.

The CDR3 covers 15 residues, taking in both the cysteine and the phenylalanine. Only CDR3 DNA is held: 45 bases, read in frame from base 1. CDR1 is given as SGDLS and CDR2 as YYNGEE, both from the germline V gene. Trimming takes 3 bases off V and 3 bases off J; junction bases not matched to a gene: 9. Collection of tumor samples took place before definitive surgery or chemotherapy. The MD Anderson Biospecimen Extraction Resource handled genomic DNA extraction, while the MD Anderson Cancer Genomics Laboratory carried out the TCR sequencing. Here the chain combines TRBV9 and TRBJ2-7; 7 central bases correspond to TRBD2. The origin of this receptor is a human donor with high-grade serous ovarian cancer. Sequenced input: tumor tissue. The CDR3 corresponds to CASSAATGGFYEQYF. The DNA reads TGTGCCAGCAGCGCAGCCACGGGAGGATTCTACGAGCAGTACTTC.